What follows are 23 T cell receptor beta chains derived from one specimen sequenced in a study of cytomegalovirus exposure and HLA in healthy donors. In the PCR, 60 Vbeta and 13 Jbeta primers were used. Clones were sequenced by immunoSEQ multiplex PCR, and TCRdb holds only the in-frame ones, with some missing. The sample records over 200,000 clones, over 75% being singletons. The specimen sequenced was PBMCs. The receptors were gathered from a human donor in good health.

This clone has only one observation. CDR3 in amino acids: CASSLTASNQPQHF. The CDR3 nucleotides read TGTGCCAGCAGTTTGACAGCTAGCAATCAGCCCCAGCATTTT. The rearrangement joins TRBV28 to TRBJ1-5, with D possibly TRBD1 on 5 matching bases. Germline CDR1 MDHEN, CDR2 SYDVKM. V was pared by 3 bases and J by 0 bases, with 6 bases between. This CDR3 has 14 amino acids. Supplemented by reference TRBV28 and TRBJ1-5, the full variable domain reads DVKVTQSSRYLVKRTGEKVFLECVQDMDHENMFWYRQDPGLGLRLIYFSYDVKMKEKGDIPEGYSVSREKKERFSLILESASTNQTSMYLCASSLTASNQPQHFGDGTRLSIL.

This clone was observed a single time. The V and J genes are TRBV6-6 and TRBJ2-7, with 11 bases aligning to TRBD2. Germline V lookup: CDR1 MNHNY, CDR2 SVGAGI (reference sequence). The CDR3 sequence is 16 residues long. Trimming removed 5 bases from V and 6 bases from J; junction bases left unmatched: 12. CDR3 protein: CASSHPSLAGGGEQYF. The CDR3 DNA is TGTGCCAGCAGTCACCCCAGCCTAGCGGGAGGCGGCGAGCAGTACTTC.

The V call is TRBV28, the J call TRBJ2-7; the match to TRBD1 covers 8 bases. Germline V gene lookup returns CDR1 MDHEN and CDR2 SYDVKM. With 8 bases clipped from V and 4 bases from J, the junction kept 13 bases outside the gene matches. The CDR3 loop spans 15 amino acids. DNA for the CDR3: TGTGCCAGCTCAGTTTCACAGGGGGTTGCGTACGAGCAGTACTTC. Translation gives CASSVSQGVAYEQYF.

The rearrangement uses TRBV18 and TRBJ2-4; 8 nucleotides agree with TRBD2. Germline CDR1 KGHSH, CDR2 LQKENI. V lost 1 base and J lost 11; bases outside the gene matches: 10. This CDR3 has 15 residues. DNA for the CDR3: TGTGCCAGCTCACCACAGCGGGAGCCCCAGGGAGTTCAGTACTTC. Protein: CASSPQREPQGVQYF.

CDR3 protein: CASSFGPNTEAFF. In DNA, the CDR3 is TGTGCCAGCAGTTTTGGGCCGAACACTGAAGCTTTCTTT. The chain couples TRBV6-6 to TRBJ1-1; D call uncertain. Trimming took 4 bases from V and 1 from J, leaving 7 bases between them. The CDR3 length is 13 residues. Per the germline V gene, CDR1 is MNHNY and CDR2 is SVGAGI (reference sequence).

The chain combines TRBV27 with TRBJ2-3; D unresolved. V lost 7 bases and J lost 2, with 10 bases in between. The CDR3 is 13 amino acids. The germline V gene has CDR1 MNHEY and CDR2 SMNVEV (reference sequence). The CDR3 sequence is CASTDWPTDTQYF. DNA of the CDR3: TGTGCCAGCACTGATTGGCCCACAGATACGCAGTATTTT.

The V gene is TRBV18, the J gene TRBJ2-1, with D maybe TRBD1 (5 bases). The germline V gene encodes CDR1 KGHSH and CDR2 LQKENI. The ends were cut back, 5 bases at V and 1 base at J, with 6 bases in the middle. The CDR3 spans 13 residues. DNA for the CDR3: TGTGCCAGCTCAGACAGTTCCTACAATGAGCAGTTCTTC. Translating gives CASSDSSYNEQFF.

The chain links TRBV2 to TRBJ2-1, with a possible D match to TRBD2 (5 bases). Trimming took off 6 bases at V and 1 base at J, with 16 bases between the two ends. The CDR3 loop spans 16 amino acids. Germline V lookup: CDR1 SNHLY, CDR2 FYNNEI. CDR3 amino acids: CASSPLATRSYNEQFF. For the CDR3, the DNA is TGTGCCAGCAGCCCGCTAGCCACGAGGTCCTACAATGAGCAGTTCTTC.

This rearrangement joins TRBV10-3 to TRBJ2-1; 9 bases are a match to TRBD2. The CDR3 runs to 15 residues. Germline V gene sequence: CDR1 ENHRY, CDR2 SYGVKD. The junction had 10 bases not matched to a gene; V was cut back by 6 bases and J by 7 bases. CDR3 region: CAIRTLAGAGNEQFF. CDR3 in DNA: TGTGCCATCAGAACCTTAGCGGGAGCTGGGAATGAGCAGTTCTTC.

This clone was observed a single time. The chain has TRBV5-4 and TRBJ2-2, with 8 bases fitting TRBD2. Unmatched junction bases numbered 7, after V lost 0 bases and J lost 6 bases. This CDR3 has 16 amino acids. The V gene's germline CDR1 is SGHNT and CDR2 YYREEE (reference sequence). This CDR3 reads CASSLGGTSRAGELFF. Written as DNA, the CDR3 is TGTGCCAGCAGCTTGGGGGGGACTAGTAGGGCCGGGGAGCTGTTTTTT.

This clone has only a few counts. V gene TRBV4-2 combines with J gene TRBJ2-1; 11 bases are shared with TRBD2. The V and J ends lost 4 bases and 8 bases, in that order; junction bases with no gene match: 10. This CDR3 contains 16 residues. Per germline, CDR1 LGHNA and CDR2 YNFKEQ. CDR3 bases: TGTGCCAGCAGCCTCCGGGGTAGCGGGAGGGGGGATGAGCAGTTCTTC. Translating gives CASSLRGSGRGDEQFF.

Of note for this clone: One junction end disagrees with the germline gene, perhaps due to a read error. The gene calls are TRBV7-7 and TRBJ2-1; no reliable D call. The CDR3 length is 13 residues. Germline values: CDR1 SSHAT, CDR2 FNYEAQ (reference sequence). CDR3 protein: CASSSPPSNEQFF. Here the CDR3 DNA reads TGTGCTAGCAGCTCCCCCCCTTCTAATGAGCAGTTCTTC.

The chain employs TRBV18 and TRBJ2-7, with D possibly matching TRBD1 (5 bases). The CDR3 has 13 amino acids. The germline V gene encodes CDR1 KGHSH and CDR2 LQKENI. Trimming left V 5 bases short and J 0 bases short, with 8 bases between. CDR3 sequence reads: CASSGAASYEQYF. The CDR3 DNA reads TGTGCCAGCTCAGGGGCGGCCTCCTACGAGCAGTACTTC.

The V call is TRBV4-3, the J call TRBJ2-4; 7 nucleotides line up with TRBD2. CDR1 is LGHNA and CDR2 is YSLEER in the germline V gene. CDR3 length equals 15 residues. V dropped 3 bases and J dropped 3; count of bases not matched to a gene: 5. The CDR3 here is CASSQERTSKNIQYF. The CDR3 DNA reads TGCGCCAGCAGCCAGGAAAGGACTAGCAAAAACATTCAGTACTTC.

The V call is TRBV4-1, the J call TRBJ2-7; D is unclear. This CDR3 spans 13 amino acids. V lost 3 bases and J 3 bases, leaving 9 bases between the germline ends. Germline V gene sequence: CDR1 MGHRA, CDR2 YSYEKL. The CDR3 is CASSQSLYYEQYF. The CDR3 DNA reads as TGCGCCAGCAGCCAGAGCCTTTACTACGAGCAGTACTTC.

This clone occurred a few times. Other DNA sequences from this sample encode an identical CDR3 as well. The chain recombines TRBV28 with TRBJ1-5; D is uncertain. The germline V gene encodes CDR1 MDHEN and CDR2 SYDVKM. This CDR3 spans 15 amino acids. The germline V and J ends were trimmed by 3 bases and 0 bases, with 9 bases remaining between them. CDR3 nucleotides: TGTGCCAGCAGTTTGGGAGGGAATAGCAATCAGCCCCAGCATTTT. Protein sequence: CASSLGGNSNQPQHF.

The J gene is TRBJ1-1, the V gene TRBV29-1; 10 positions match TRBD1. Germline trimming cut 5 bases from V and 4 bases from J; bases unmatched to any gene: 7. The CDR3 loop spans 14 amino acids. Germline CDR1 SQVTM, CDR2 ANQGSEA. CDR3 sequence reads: CSVNRQGARTEAFF. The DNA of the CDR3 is TGCAGCGTTAATAGACAGGGGGCGCGCACTGAAGCTTTCTTT.

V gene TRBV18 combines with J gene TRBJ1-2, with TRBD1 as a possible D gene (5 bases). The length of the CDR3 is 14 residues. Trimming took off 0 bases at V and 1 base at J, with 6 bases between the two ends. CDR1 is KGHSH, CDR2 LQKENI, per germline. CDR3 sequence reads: CASSPPTDNYGYTF. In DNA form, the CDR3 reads TGTGCCAGCTCACCACCGACAGATAACTATGGCTACACCTTC.

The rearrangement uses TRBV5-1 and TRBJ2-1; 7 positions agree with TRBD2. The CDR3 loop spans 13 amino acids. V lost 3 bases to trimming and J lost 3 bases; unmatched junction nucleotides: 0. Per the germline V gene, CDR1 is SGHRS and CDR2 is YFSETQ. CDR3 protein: CASSWTSYNEQFF. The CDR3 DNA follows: TGCGCCAGCAGCTGGACTAGCTACAATGAGCAGTTCTTC.

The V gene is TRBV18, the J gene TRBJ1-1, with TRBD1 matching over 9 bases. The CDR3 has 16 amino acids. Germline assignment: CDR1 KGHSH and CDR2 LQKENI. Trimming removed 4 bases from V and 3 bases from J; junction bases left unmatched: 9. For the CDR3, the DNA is TGTGCCAGCTCACTAACAGCCGGGACAGGGCACACTGAAGCTTTCTTT. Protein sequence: CASSLTAGTGHTEAFF.

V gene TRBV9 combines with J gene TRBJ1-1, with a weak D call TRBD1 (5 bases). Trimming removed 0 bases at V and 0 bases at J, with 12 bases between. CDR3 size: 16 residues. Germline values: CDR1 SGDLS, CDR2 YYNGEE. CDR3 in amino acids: CASSVVSETVNTEAFF. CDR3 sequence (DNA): TGTGCCAGCAGCGTAGTTTCTGAGACAGTGAACACTGAAGCTTTCTTT.

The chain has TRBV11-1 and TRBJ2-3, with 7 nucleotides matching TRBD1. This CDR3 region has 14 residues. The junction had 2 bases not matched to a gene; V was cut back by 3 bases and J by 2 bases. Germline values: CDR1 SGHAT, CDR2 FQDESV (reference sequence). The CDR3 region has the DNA TGTGCCAGCAGCTTCGGACAGGACACAGATACGCAGTATTTT. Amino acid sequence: CASSFGQDTDTQYF.

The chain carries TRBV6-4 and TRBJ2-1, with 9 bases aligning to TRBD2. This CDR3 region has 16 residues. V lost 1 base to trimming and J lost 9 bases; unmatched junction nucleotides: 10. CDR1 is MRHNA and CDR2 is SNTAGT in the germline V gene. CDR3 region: CASSDFLAGRGGEQFF. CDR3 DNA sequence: TGTGCCAGCAGTGACTTTCTAGCGGGGCGAGGCGGTGAGCAGTTCTTC.